Listed below are T cell receptor beta chains from one sample, sequenced in a study of cytomegalovirus exposure and HLA in healthy donors. TCRdb's table, derived via immunoSEQ multiplex PCR, lists solely in-frame clones and lacks some. The sample has about 140,000 clones, roughly four fifths seen once. Source material: PBMCs. These receptors were taken from a female donor in good health and CMV-seronegative. Each CDR3 is given with its conserved first and last residue. The order of the fields is J gene, clone size, D gene, V gene, CDR3 protein, CDR3 DNA. The D gene is left open where the match is weak. Where a row states a size, it is once, few, many or the class of an expanded clone; other rows omit it.

TRBJ1-4,NA,NA,TRBV11-2,CASSLGSDEKLFF,TGTGCCAGCAGCTTAGGGTCGGATGAAAAACTGTTTTTT
TRBJ1-5,NA,NA,TRBV7-6,CASSPGGVSNQPQHF,TGTGCCAGCAGCCCGGGGGGCGTTAGCAATCAGCCCCAGCATTTT
TRBJ2-7,NA,NA,TRBV6-5,CASRADRYEQYF,TGTGCCAGCAGGGCAGACAGATACGAGCAGTACTTC
TRBJ2-2,NA,TRBD1,TRBV7-3,CATKRGPPTGELFF,TGTGCCACGAAGAGGGGGCCCCCCACCGGGGAGCTGTTTTTT
TRBJ2-3,NA,TRBD2,TRBV15,CATTGTSGPGTDTQYF,TGTGCCACCACCGGGACTAGCGGGCCAGGCACAGATACGCAGTATTTT
TRBJ2-2,NA,TRBD1,TRBV7-3,CASSLDRAGTGELFF,TGTGCCAGCAGCCTCGACAGGGCGGGCACCGGGGAGCTGTTTTTT
TRBJ1-1,few,TRBD1,TRBV30,CAWRGQLNTEAFF,TGTGCCTGGAGGGGACAGCTGAACACTGAAGCTTTCTTT
TRBJ2-2,few,NA,TRBV19,CASKPQGNTGELFF,TGTGCCAGTAAACCGCAGGGGAACACCGGGGAGCTGTTTTTT
TRBJ1-5,NA,NA,TRBV14,CASSQDRVQPQHF,TGTGCCAGCAGCCAAGATCGAGTGCAGCCCCAGCATTTT
TRBJ1-5,NA,NA,TRBV6-1,CASSEPITGGGQNQPQHF,TGTGCCAGCAGTGAGCCCATCACCGGGGGGGGCCAAAATCAGCCCCAGCATTTT
TRBJ1-2,NA,TRBD1,TRBV18,CASSPDRARPDGYTF,TGTGCCAGCTCACCGGACAGGGCTAGGCCAGATGGCTACACCTTC
TRBJ1-4,NA,NA,TRBV7-2,CASSAEQGTNEKLFF,TGTGCCAGCAGCGCCGAACAGGGAACTAATGAAAAACTGTTTTTT
TRBJ2-5,NA,TRBD1,TRBV10-1,CASSPTGVQTQYF,TGCGCCAGCAGTCCCACAGGGGTCCAGACCCAGTACTTC
TRBJ2-3,NA,NA,TRBV11-3,CASSTGDTQYF,TGTGCCAGTTCTACGGGAGATACGCAGTATTTT
TRBJ2-3,NA,NA,TRBV5-6,CASSLGTLPGADTQYF,TGTGCCAGCAGCTTGGGAACACTACCGGGTGCAGATACGCAGTATTTT
TRBJ1-3,NA,NA,TRBV7-6,CASGRGQGGSGNTIYF,TGTGCCAGCGGGAGAGGGCAGGGAGGCTCTGGAAACACCATATATTTT
TRBJ2-2,NA,TRBD2,TRBV6-9,CASSKILAGAESTGELFF,TGTGCCAGCAGCAAAATACTAGCGGGGGCGGAGAGCACCGGGGAGCTGTTTTTT
TRBJ1-1,NA,NA,TRBV10-3,CAISESGRVAFF,TGTGCCATCAGTGAGTCGGGCAGGGTGGCTTTCTTT
TRBJ1-1,few,TRBD1,TRBV7-8,CASSPRQGANTEAFF,TGTGCCAGCAGCCCAAGACAGGGTGCGAACACTGAAGCTTTCTTT
TRBJ2-4,NA,NA,TRBV5-6,CASSLAGVDKNIQYF,TGTGCCAGCAGCTTGGCCGGGGTGGACAAAAACATTCAGTACTTC
TRBJ2-7,NA,TRBD2,TRBV5-1,CASSPEPAGASLEQYF,TGCGCCAGCAGTCCGGAGCCAGCGGGGGCCTCTTTGGAGCAGTACTTC
TRBJ1-5,NA,NA,TRBV19,CATRGNNQPQHF,TGTGCCACCAGGGGCAACAATCAGCCCCAGCATTTT
TRBJ2-7,NA,NA,TRBV7-9,CASSGGGILRSARPSF,TGTGCCAGCAGCGGTGGAGGGATCCTACGTTCGGCGCGACCGTCCTTC
TRBJ2-3,NA,NA,TRBV6-5,CASSYQGTDTQYF,TGTGCCAGCAGTTACCAGGGCACAGATACGCAGTATTTT
TRBJ1-1,NA,TRBD1,TRBV13,CASRNGQAEIEAFF,TGTGCCAGCAGGAATGGACAGGCCGAAATTGAAGCTTTCTTT
TRBJ2-5,NA,NA,TRBV5-6,CASSRRRTGQETQYF,TGTGCCAGCAGCCGGCGACGAACAGGACAAGAGACCCAGTACTTC
TRBJ2-1,once,NA,TRBV2,CASSEENISYNEQFF,TGTGCCAGCAGTGAGGAGAATATCTCCTACAATGAGCAGTTCTTC
TRBJ2-2,NA,NA,TRBV7-2,CASSVVPTGVTGELFF,TGTGCCAGCAGCGTAGTCCCAACGGGGGTGACCGGGGAGCTGTTTTTT
TRBJ2-5,NA,TRBD2,TRBV27,CASSPRLAGGQETQYF,TGTGCCAGCAGTCCCAGACTGGCGGGAGGGCAAGAGACCCAGTACTTC
TRBJ1-5,NA,NA,TRBV19,CASSVGGISNQPQHF,TGTGCCAGTAGTGTGGGGGGGATAAGCAATCAGCCCCAGCATTTT
TRBJ1-4,NA,TRBD1,TRBV28,CASGQGGEKLFF,TGTGCCAGCGGACAGGGAGGAGAAAAACTGTTTTTT
TRBJ2-1,once,TRBD2,TRBV29-1,CSVGSGGGEQFF,TGCAGCGTTGGAAGCGGGGGCGGGGAGCAGTTCTTC
TRBJ2-7,NA,TRBD2,TRBV5-4,CATTDAGGSGSYEQYF,TGTGCCACCACCGATGCGGGGGGTAGCGGTTCCTACGAGCAGTACTTC
TRBJ1-1,few,NA,TRBV11-2,CASSLGLGLNTEAFF,TGTGCCAGCAGCTTGGGGCTAGGGTTGAACACTGAAGCTTTCTTT
TRBJ1-1,NA,NA,TRBV29-1,CSARQVLEAFF,TGCAGCGCCCGACAGGTTTTAGAAGCTTTCTTT
TRBJ1-2,NA,NA,TRBV18,CASSPDGQQRGYTF,TGTGCCAGCTCACCAGACGGACAACAACGAGGCTACACCTTC
TRBJ1-1,NA,TRBD1,TRBV28,CASSGAGTGVGPEAFF,TGTGCCAGCAGTGGGGCCGGGACAGGGGTTGGGCCTGAAGCTTTCTTT
TRBJ2-5,once,TRBD2,TRBV5-5,CASSLDGRAPETQYF,TGTGCCAGCAGCTTGGACGGGAGGGCCCCAGAGACCCAGTACTTC
TRBJ2-5,NA,NA,TRBV27,CASSIGNTGSQQETQYF,TGTGCCAGCAGTATAGGAAACACAGGGTCCCAGCAAGAGACCCAGTACTTC
TRBJ1-1,few,TRBD1,TRBV4-1,CASSQNPVRGDEAFF,TGCGCCAGCAGCCAGAACCCCGTCAGGGGGGATGAAGCTTTCTTT
TRBJ1-1,NA,NA,TRBV6-1,CASSELSSGNTEAFF,TGTGCCAGCAGTGAACTTTCTTCAGGGAACACTGAAGCTTTCTTT
TRBJ2-5,NA,NA,TRBV5-1,CASSLARWGQGGETQYF,TGCGCCAGCAGCCTTGCTCGGTGGGGGCAGGGGGGAGAGACCCAGTACTTC
TRBJ2-2,NA,TRBD2,TRBV7-9,CASSLGSSGGRELFF,TGTGCCAGCAGCTTAGGGTCCAGCGGGGGACGGGAGCTGTTTTTT
TRBJ2-1,NA,NA,TRBV7-3,CASSLGGGPGNEQFF,TGTGCCAGCAGCTTAGGGGGGGGGCCCGGAAATGAGCAGTTCTTC
TRBJ2-7,NA,TRBD2,TRBV18,CASSPPLASGSVEQYF,TGTGCCAGCTCACCACCGCTGGCTAGCGGGAGTGTCGAGCAGTACTTC
TRBJ2-1,NA,NA,TRBV19,CASNSVSYNEQFF,TGTGCCAGTAATTCAGTCTCCTACAATGAGCAGTTCTTC
TRBJ1-1,NA,TRBD1,TRBV27,CASSLSSGGPGLTEAFF,TGTGCCAGCAGTTTATCATCAGGGGGCCCCGGTCTAACTGAAGCTTTCTTT
TRBJ1-1,few,NA,TRBV30,CASTRGWNTEAFF,TGTGCCTCTACACGGGGGTGGAACACTGAAGCTTTCTTT
TRBJ2-1,NA,TRBD2,TRBV5-4,CASSPPTSGGSYNEQFF,TGTGCCAGCAGCCCACCGACTAGCGGAGGCTCCTACAATGAGCAGTTCTTC
TRBJ1-1,NA,NA,TRBV10-3,CAISESKPDTEAFF,TGTGCCATCAGTGAGTCGAAGCCGGACACTGAAGCTTTCTTT
TRBJ1-1,NA,NA,TRBV7-8,CASSLETAMNTEAFF,TGTGCCAGCAGCTTAGAGACAGCCATGAACACTGAAGCTTTCTTT
TRBJ1-6,once,NA,TRBV12-5,CASGLVDNSPLHF,TGTGCTAGTGGTTTGGTCGATAATTCACCCCTCCACTTT
TRBJ2-5,NA,NA,TRBV29-1,CSVTGEAQETQYF,TGCAGCGTAACCGGGGAGGCGCAAGAGACCCAGTACTTC
TRBJ2-2,few,TRBD2,TRBV4-2,CASSQAFAVAGGTGELFF,TGTGCCAGCAGCCAAGCTTTTGCGGTAGCGGGAGGAACCGGGGAGCTGTTTTTT